Listed below are T cell receptor beta chains from one sample, sequenced in a study of shared clonotypes between healthy human individuals. TCRdb's table, derived via immunoSEQ multiplex PCR, lists solely in-frame clones and lacks some. The sample holds millions of clones, 85% to 95% seen once. Sample: naive CD4+ T cells sorted from blood. These receptors all stem from a man between 18 and 29 years old in good health. Each CDR3 is given with its conserved first and last residue.

v_call: TRBV25-1
j_call: TRBJ1-3
cdr3_aa: CASSGSGTGSGNTIYF

v_call: TRBV30
j_call: TRBJ2-4
cdr3_aa: CAWNRGEKNIQYF

v_call: TRBV19
j_call: TRBJ1-5
cdr3_aa: CASSIMADNSNQPQHF

v_call: TRBV6-7
j_call: TRBJ2-5
cdr3_aa: CASSYSSTGTGDRETQYF

v_call: TRBV30
j_call: TRBJ2-2
cdr3_aa: CAWSEDGTGELFF

v_call: TRBV6-5
j_call: TRBJ1-4
cdr3_aa: CASRDRGFEKLFF

v_call: TRBV2
j_call: TRBJ1-4
cdr3_aa: CASKGQVLGGEKLFF

v_call: TRBV28
j_call: TRBJ2-2
cdr3_aa: CASSFLSGGAPGELFF

v_call: TRBV4-1
j_call: TRBJ2-5
cdr3_aa: CASSQSRAYQETQYF

v_call: TRBV5-1
j_call: TRBJ1-1
cdr3_aa: CASSLGTQNTEAFF

v_call: TRBV5-1
j_call: TRBJ2-1
cdr3_aa: CASSWLAGPNEQFF

v_call: TRBV30
j_call: TRBJ1-4
cdr3_aa: CAWSPYQSSTKGEKLFF

v_call: TRBV7-9
j_call: TRBJ2-7
cdr3_aa: CASSLASSGSPGQYF

v_call: TRBV5-4
j_call: TRBJ2-7
cdr3_aa: CASSLGTGGNYEQYF

v_call: TRBV5-1
j_call: TRBJ2-1
cdr3_aa: CASSLRLAGDNEQFF

v_call: TRBV9
j_call: TRBJ1-6
cdr3_aa: CASSVGSFVSSPLHF

v_call: TRBV29-1
j_call: TRBJ2-2
cdr3_aa: CSVLPGTGELFF

v_call: TRBV7-9
j_call: TRBJ1-1
cdr3_aa: CASSLADLNTEAFF

v_call: TRBV27
j_call: TRBJ1-2
cdr3_aa: CASSPTGGVYGYTF

v_call: TRBV7-2
j_call: TRBJ1-1
cdr3_aa: CASSLDGWTEAFF

v_call: TRBV7-6
j_call: TRBJ2-2
cdr3_aa: CASSAGASGELFF

v_call: TRBV5-1
j_call: TRBJ2-5
cdr3_aa: CASTPSGGLETQYF

v_call: TRBV9
j_call: TRBJ2-3
cdr3_aa: CASSVGDRGFWGSGWVDTDTQYF

v_call: TRBV6-1
j_call: TRBJ1-5
cdr3_aa: CASYTNSFNQPQHF

v_call: TRBV13
j_call: TRBJ2-3
cdr3_aa: CASSQRRLVSTDTQYF

v_call: TRBV15
j_call: TRBJ1-4
cdr3_aa: CATSSVRTGNEKLFF

v_call: TRBV5-1
j_call: TRBJ2-5
cdr3_aa: CASSLILAEQETQYF

v_call: TRBV19
j_call: TRBJ2-5
cdr3_aa: CASSIGGRQETQYF

v_call: TRBV7-9
j_call: TRBJ2-1
cdr3_aa: CASSLILAYNEQFF

v_call: TRBV19
j_call: TRBJ1-2
cdr3_aa: CASSTPGRPSYGYTF

v_call: TRBV27
j_call: TRBJ2-7
cdr3_aa: CASSLLAGRTSYEQYF

v_call: TRBV7-2
j_call: TRBJ1-4
cdr3_aa: CASSSDRGGKEKLFF

v_call: TRBV30
j_call: TRBJ1-5
cdr3_aa: CAWSATGRSNQPQHF

v_call: TRBV5-4
j_call: TRBJ2-1
cdr3_aa: CASSTGLANNEQFF

v_call: TRBV15
j_call: TRBJ1-5
cdr3_aa: CATSRSSGTGGNQPQHF

v_call: TRBV9
j_call: TRBJ2-2
cdr3_aa: CASSVVSTTGTGELFF

v_call: TRBV27
j_call: TRBJ1-2
cdr3_aa: CASSLSLTSAYPHTF

v_call: TRBV5-1
j_call: TRBJ2-5
cdr3_aa: CATGDRTTKKETQYF

v_call: TRBV5-6
j_call: TRBJ1-1
cdr3_aa: CASSLGLKAKNTEAFF

v_call: TRBV4-2
j_call: TRBJ1-2
cdr3_aa: CASSQDEVYGYTF

v_call: TRBV28
j_call: TRBJ1-5
cdr3_aa: CASSSPGGGNQPQHF

v_call: TRBV11-2
j_call: TRBJ2-3
cdr3_aa: CASRTFGSATDTQYF

v_call: TRBV5-4
j_call: TRBJ2-4
cdr3_aa: CASSSGTEYSKNIQYF

v_call: TRBV9
j_call: TRBJ2-7
cdr3_aa: CASSVMRSRTDSTYEQYF

v_call: TRBV2
j_call: TRBJ1-4
cdr3_aa: CASSERGFLGEKLFF

v_call: TRBV28
j_call: TRBJ1-5
cdr3_aa: CASSGRNQPQHF

v_call: TRBV5-1
j_call: TRBJ2-5
cdr3_aa: CASSWTGYKQETQYF

v_call: TRBV12-5
j_call: TRBJ1-2
cdr3_aa: CASGPNNYGYTF

v_call: TRBV7-2
j_call: TRBJ2-1
cdr3_aa: CASSLFHSQAQPYNEQFF

v_call: TRBV28
j_call: TRBJ2-2
cdr3_aa: CASINSQTGELFF

v_call: TRBV2
j_call: TRBJ1-5
cdr3_aa: CASRETVNQPQHF

v_call: TRBV6-1
j_call: TRBJ1-5
cdr3_aa: CASNLTGGKGQPQHF

v_call: TRBV6-5
j_call: TRBJ2-5
cdr3_aa: CASSTGRETQYF

v_call: TRBV7-9
j_call: TRBJ2-3
cdr3_aa: CASSLGSSGRIVDTQYF

v_call: TRBV6-5
j_call: TRBJ2-7
cdr3_aa: CASRPGLAAYEQYF

v_call: TRBV5-1
j_call: TRBJ2-5
cdr3_aa: CASSLLGQLQETQYF

v_call: TRBV7-2
j_call: TRBJ1-5
cdr3_aa: CASRSESNQPQHF

v_call: TRBV6-1
j_call: TRBJ2-5
cdr3_aa: CASSEWGRGQQQETQYF

v_call: TRBV25-1
j_call: TRBJ2-3
cdr3_aa: CASTPGGDTQYF